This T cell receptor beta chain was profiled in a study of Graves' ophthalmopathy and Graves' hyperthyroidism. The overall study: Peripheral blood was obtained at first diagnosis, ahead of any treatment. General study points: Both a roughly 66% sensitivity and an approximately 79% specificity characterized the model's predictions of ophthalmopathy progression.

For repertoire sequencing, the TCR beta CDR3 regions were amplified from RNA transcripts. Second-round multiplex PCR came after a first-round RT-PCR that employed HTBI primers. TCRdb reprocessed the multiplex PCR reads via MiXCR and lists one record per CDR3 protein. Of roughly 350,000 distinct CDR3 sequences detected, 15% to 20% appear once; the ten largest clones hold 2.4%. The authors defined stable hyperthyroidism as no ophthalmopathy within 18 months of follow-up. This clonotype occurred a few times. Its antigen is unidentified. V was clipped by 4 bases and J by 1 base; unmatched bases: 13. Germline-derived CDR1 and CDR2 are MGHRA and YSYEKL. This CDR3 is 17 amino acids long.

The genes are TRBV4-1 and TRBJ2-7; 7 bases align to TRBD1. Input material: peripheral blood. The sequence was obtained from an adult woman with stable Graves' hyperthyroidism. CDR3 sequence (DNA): TGCGCCAGCAGCCGAGGCCCTCCGGGACAGCTTTCCTACGAGCAGTACTTC. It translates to CASSRGPPGQLSYEQYF.